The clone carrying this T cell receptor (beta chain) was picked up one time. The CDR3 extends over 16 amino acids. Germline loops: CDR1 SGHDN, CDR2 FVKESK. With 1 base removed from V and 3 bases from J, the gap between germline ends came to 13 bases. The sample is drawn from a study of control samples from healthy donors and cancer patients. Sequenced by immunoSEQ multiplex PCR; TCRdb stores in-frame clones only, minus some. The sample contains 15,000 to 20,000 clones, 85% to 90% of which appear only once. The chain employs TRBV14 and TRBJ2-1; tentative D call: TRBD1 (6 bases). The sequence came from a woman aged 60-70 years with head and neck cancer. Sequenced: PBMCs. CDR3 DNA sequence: TGTGCCAGCAGCCAAGTGGACAGAGTGGACTACAATGAGCAGTTCTTC. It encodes CASSQVDRVDYNEQFF. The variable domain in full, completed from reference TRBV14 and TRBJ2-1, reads EAGVTQFPSHSVIEKGQTVTLRCDPISGHDNLYWYRRVMGKEIKFLLHFVKESKQDESGMPNNRFLAERTGGTYSTLKVQPAELEDSGVYFCASSQVDRVDYNEQFFGPGTRLTVL.